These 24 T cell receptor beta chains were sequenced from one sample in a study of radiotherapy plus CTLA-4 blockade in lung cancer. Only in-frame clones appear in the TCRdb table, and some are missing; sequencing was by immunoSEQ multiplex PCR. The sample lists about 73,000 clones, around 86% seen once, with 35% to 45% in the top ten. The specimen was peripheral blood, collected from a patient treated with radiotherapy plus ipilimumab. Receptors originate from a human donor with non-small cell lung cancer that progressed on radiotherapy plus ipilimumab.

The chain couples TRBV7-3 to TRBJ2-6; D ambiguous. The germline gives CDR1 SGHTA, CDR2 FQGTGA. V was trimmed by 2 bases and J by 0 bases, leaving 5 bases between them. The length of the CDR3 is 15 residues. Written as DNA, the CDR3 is TGTGCCAGCAGCTTAGGGTTCTCTGGGGCCAACGTCCTGACTTTC. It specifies CASSLGFSGANVLTF.

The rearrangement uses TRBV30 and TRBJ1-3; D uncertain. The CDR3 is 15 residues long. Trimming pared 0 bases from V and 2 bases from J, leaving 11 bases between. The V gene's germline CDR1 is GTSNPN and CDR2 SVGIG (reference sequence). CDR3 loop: CAWSVSAGAGNTIYF. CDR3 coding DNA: TGTGCCTGGAGTGTTTCGGCCGGCGCTGGAAACACCATATATTTT.

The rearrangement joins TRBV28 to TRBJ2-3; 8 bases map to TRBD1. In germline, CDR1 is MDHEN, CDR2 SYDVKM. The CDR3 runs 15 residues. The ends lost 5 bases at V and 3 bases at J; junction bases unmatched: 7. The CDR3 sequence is CASSPPRTGTDTQYF. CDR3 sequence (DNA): TGTGCCAGCAGTCCCCCCCGGACAGGGACAGATACGCAGTATTTT.

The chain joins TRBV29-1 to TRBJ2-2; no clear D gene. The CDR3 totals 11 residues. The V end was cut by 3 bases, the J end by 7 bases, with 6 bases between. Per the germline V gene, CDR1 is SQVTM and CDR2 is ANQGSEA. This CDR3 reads CSVDEDGELFF. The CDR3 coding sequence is TGCAGCGTTGACGAGGACGGGGAGCTGTTTTTT.

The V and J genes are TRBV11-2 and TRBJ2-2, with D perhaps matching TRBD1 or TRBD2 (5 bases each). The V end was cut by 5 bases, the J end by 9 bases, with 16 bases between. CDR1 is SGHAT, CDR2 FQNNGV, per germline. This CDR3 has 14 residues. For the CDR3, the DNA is TGTGCCAGCAGCCATACCGGGACCCCCAGGGAGCTGTTTTTT. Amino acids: CASSHTGTPRELFF.

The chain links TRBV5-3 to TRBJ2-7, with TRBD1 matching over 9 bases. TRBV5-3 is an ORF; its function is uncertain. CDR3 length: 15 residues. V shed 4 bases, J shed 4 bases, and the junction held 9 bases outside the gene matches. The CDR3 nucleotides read TGTGCCAGAAGCGACCGGGACAGGGTCCTGTACGAGCAGTACGTC. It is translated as CARSDRDRVLYEQYV.

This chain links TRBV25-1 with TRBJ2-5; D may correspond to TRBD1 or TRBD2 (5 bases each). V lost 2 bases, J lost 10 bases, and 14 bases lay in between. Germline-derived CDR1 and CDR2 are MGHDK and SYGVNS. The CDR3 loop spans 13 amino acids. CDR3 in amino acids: CASSERDAAHQYF. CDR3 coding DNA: TGTGCCAGCAGTGAAAGGGACGCAGCTCACCAGTACTTC.

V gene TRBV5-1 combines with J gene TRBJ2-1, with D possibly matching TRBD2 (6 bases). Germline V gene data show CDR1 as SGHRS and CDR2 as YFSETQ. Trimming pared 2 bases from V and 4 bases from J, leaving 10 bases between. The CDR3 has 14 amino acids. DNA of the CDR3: TGCGCCAGCAGCTTTGGCGGGGAATACAATGAGCAGTTCTTC. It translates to CASSFGGEYNEQFF. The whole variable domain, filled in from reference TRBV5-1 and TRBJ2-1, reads KAGVTQTPRYLIKTRGQQVTLSCSPISGHRSVSWYQQTPGQGLQFLFEYFSETQRNKGNFPGRFSGRQFSNSRSEMNVSTLELGDSALYLCASSFGGEYNEQFFGPGTRLTVL.

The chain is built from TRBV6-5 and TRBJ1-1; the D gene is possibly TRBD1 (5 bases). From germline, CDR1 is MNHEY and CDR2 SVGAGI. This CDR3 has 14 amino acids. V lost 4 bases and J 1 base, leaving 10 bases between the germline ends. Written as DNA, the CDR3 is TGTGCCAGCAGTTCCAACCAGGGGAACACTGAAGCTTTCTTT. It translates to CASSSNQGNTEAFF.

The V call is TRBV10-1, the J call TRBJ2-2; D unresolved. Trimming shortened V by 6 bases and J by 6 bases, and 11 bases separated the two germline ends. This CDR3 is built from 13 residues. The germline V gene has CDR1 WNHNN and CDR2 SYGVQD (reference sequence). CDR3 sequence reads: CASRGETPGELFF. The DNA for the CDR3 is TGCGCCAGCAGAGGCGAGACTCCCGGGGAGCTGTTTTTT.

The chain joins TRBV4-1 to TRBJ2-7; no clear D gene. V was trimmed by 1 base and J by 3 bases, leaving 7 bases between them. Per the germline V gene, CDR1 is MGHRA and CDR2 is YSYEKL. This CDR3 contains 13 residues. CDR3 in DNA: TGCGCCAGCAGCCAAGGGAAATACTACGAGCAGTACTTC. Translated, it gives CASSQGKYYEQYF.

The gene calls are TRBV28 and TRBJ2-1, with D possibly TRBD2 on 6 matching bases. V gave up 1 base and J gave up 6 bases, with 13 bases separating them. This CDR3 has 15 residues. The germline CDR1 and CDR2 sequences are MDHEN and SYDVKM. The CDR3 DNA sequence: TGTGCCAGCAGTTTATCGGGTGCCGGGAGCAATGAGCAGTTCTTC. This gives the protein CASSLSGAGSNEQFF. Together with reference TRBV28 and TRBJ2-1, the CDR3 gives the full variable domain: DVKVTQSSRYLVKRTGEKVFLECVQDMDHENMFWYRQDPGLGLRLIYFSYDVKMKEKGDIPEGYSVSREKKERFSLILESASTNQTSMYLCASSLSGAGSNEQFFGPGTRLTVL.

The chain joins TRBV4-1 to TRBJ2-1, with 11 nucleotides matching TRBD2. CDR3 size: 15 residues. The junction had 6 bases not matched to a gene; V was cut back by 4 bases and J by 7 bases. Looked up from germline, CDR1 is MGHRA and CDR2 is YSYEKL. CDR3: CASSLTSGSRNEQFF. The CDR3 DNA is TGCGCCAGCAGCCTCACTAGCGGGAGTAGAAATGAGCAGTTCTTC.

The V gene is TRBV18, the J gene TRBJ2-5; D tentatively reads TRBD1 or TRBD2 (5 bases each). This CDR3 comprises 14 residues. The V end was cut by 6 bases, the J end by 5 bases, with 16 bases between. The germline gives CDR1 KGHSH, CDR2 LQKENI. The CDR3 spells CASSQNVGRETQYF. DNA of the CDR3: TGTGCCAGCTCCCAAAACGTGGGACGCGAGACCCAGTACTTC. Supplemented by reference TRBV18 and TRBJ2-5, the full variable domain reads NAGVMQNPRHLVRRRGQEARLRCSPMKGHSHVYWYRQLPEEGLKFMVYLQKENIIDESGMPKERFSAEFPKEGPSILRIQQVVRGDSAAYFCASSQNVGRETQYFGPGTRLLVL.

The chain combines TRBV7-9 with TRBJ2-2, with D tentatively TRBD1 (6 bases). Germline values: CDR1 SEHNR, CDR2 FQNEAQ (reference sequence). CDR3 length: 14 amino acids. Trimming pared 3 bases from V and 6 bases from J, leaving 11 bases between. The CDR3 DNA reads TGTGCCAGCAGCTTGGGGGCTAGTGCCGGGGAGCTGTTTTTT. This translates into CASSLGASAGELFF.

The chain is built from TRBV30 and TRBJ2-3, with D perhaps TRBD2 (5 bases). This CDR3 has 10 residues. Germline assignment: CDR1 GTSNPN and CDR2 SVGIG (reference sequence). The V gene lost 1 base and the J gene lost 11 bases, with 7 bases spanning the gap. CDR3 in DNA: TGTGCCTGGAGTGGGGGAGTGCAGTATTTT. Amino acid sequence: CAWSGGVQYF.

In nucleotides, the CDR3 is TGTGCCAGCAGTTTAACACCCTCGCCCTGGACCAGCACAGATACGCAGTATTTT. Translation gives CASSLTPSPWTSTDTQYF. V is TRBV27 and J is TRBJ2-3, with no clear D. CDR3 size: 18 residues. V shed 2 bases and J shed 0 bases, with 18 bases lying between them. Germline V gene lookup returns CDR1 MNHEY and CDR2 SMNVEV (reference sequence).

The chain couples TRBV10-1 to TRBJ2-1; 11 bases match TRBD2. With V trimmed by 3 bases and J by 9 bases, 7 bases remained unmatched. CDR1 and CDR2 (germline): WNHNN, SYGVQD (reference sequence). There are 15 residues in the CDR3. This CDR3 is CASSELAGGPGEQFF. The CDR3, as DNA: TGCGCCAGCAGTGAATTAGCGGGAGGGCCTGGTGAGCAGTTCTTC.

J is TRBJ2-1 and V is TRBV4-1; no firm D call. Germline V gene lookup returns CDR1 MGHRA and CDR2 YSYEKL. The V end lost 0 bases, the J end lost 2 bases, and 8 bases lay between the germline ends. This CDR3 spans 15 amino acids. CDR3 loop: CASSQDSATYNEQFF. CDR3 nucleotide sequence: TGCGCCAGCAGCCAAGATTCCGCGACCTACAATGAGCAGTTCTTC.

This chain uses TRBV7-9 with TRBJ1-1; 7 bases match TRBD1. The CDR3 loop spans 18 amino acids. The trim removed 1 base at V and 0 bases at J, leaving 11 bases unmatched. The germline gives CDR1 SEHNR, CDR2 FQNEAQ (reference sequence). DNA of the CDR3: TGTGCCAGCAGCTTAGAAAGGGGGCCAGGGGCTCTGAACACTGAAGCTTTCTTT. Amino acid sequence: CASSLERGPGALNTEAFF.

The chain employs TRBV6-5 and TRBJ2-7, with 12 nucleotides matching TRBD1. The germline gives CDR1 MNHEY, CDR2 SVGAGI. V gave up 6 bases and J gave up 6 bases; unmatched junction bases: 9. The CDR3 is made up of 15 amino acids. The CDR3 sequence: CASRPAGTGGGEQYF. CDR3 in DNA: TGTGCCAGCAGACCAGCCGGGACAGGGGGCGGCGAGCAGTACTTC.

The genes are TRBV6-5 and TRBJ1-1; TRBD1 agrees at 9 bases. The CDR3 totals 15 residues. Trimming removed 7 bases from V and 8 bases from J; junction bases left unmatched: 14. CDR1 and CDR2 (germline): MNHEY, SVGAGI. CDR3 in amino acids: CASNDRGVGAREAFF. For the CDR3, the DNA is TGTGCCAGCAACGACAGGGGGGTCGGGGCCCGGGAAGCTTTCTTT.

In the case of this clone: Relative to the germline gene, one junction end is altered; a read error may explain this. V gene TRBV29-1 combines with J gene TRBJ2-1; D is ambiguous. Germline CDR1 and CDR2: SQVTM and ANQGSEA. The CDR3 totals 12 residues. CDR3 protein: CSVRVPPELRVF. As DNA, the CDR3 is TGCAGCGTTCGGGTCCCCCCTGAGCTTCGCGTCTTC.

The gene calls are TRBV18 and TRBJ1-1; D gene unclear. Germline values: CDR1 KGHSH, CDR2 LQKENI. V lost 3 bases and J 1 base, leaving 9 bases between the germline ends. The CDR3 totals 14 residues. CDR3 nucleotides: TGTGCCAGCTCACCCTTGACGGGGAACACTGAAGCTTTCTTT. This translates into CASSPLTGNTEAFF.